These T cell receptor beta chains were read from a single sample in a study of control samples from healthy donors and cancer patients. Clones were sequenced by immunoSEQ multiplex PCR, and TCRdb holds only the in-frame ones, with some missing. Among about 70,000 clones, approximately 87% were seen once, and the ten largest hold over 25%. Sample: blood. These receptors were taken from a man in his forties or fifties in good health. The CDR3 runs from the conserved cysteine through the conserved F or W. A D gene is named only where the DNA matches it firmly. Not every row has a clone size; where given, it reads once, few, many or a size class.

>TRBV4-1|TRBJ1-3|.|.
CASSPRNTRASGNTIYF
TGCGCCAGCAGCCCAAGGAATACCCGGGCCTCTGGAAACACCATATATTTT
>TRBV5-4|TRBJ2-5|TRBD1|many
CASSLTQKDRVVETQYF
TGTGCCAGCAGCTTAACTCAGAAGGACAGGGTGGTTGAGACCCAGTACTTC
>TRBV6-5|TRBJ2-2|.|.
CASSYSISGTGELFF
TGTGCCAGCAGTTACTCGATTTCCGGGACCGGGGAGCTGTTTTTT
>TRBV24-1|TRBJ2-1|.|.
CATRGLEGTRLEQFF
TGTGCCACGAGGGGACTGGAGGGGACGCGGTTGGAGCAGTTCTTC
>TRBV30|TRBJ2-7|.|.
CAGSLKPGPSSYEQYF
TGTGCCGGATCCCTGAAACCGGGCCCTAGCTCCTACGAGCAGTACTTC
>TRBV5-1|TRBJ2-5|.|.
CASMPNGGGGETQYF
TGCGCCAGCATGCCCAACGGGGGAGGAGGAGAGACCCAGTACTTC
>TRBV28|TRBJ1-4|TRBD1|.
CASSQDGYSGQGILREKLFF
TGTGCCAGCAGTCAGGACGGATACTCGGGACAGGGAATATTGCGAGAAAAACTGTTTTTT
>TRBV9|TRBJ1-5|.|.
CASSVGQSNQPQHF
TGTGCCAGCAGCGTCGGACAGAGCAATCAGCCCCAGCATTTT
>TRBV7-9|TRBJ1-2|TRBD1|few
CASSSRRQGGNGYTF
TGTGCCAGCAGTTCGAGGCGGCAGGGGGGAAATGGCTACACCTTC
>TRBV11-2|TRBJ2-7|TRBD1|.
CASSRDRVGALEYF
TGTGCCAGCAGCCGGGACAGGGTTGGTGCGTTGGAGTACTTC
>TRBV28|TRBJ1-1|TRBD1|.
CASSFALDRGATEAFF
TGTGCCAGCAGTTTTGCGTTGGACAGGGGGGCCACTGAAGCTTTCTTT
>TRBV6-5|TRBJ1-1|.|.
CASADTEAFF
TGTGCCAGCGCGGACACTGAAGCTTTCTTT
>TRBV27|TRBJ2-1|.|.
CASSPGVHWGDEQFF
TGTGCCAGCAGTCCCGGGGTCCACTGGGGCGATGAGCAGTTCTTC
>TRBV10-2|TRBJ2-3|.|.
CASSDVDTQYF
TGCGCCAGCAGTGATGTTGATACGCAGTATTTT
>TRBV5-1|TRBJ2-2|.|.
CASSLGLKRNTGELFF
TGCGCCAGCAGCTTGGGACTAAAAAGGAACACCGGGGAGCTGTTTTTT
>TRBV11-2|TRBJ1-2|.|.
CASSLGAAGADGYTF
TGTGCCAGCAGCTTAGGGGCCGCTGGAGCTGATGGCTACACCTTC
>TRBV24-1|TRBJ1-4|TRBD1|.
CATSGGEDRFNEKLFF
TGTGCCACCAGTGGGGGAGAGGACAGGTTTAATGAAAAACTGTTTTTT
>TRBV5-1|TRBJ1-3|.|.
CASSLAAGGNTIYF
TGCGCCAGCAGCTTGGCCGCAGGTGGAAACACCATATATTTT
>TRBV6-6|TRBJ2-3|.|.
CASSFPGSTDTQYF
TGTGCCAGCAGTTTCCCCGGGAGCACAGATACGCAGTATTTT
>TRBV5-4|TRBJ1-2|.|.
CASSPAGYGYTF
TGTGCCAGCAGCCCTGCGGGCTATGGCTACACCTTC
>TRBV28|TRBJ1-1|TRBD1|few
CASRNRDRGSNTEAFF
TGTGCCAGCAGGAACCGGGACAGGGGCTCCAACACTGAAGCTTTCTTT
>TRBV5-4|TRBJ2-1|.|.
CASSLSYYNEQFF
TGTGCCAGCAGCTTATCTTACTACAATGAGCAGTTCTTC
>TRBV6-2/TRBV6-3|TRBJ2-2|TRBD2|.
CASSSRGPGLARTGELFF
TGTGCCAGCAGCTCCCGAGGACCGGGACTAGCGAGGACCGGGGAGCTGTTTTTT
>TRBV9|TRBJ1-1|TRBD1|.
CASSPQGLGPEAFF
TGTGCCAGCAGCCCACAGGGGCTTGGCCCAGAAGCTTTCTTT
>TRBV18|TRBJ1-2|TRBD1|.
CASSPSNQLKGTGEGGYTF
TGTGCCAGCTCACCTTCCAACCAACTCAAAGGCACAGGGGAGGGCGGCTACACCTTC
>TRBV2|TRBJ1-1|.|.
CASIVDRYTEAFF
TGTGCCAGCATTGTTGACAGGTACACTGAAGCTTTCTTT
>TRBV27|TRBJ1-5|TRBD1|.
CASSLRQGGSNQPQHF
TGTGCCAGCAGTTTGCGGCAGGGGGGTAGCAATCAGCCCCAGCATTTT
>TRBV9|TRBJ1-5|.|.
CASRETEGNQPQHF
TGTGCCAGCAGGGAGACGGAGGGGAATCAGCCCCAGCATTTT
>TRBV14|TRBJ1-5|.|.
CASSPHGTNQPQHF
TGTGCCAGCAGCCCGCACGGGACCAATCAGCCCCAGCATTTT
>TRBV2|TRBJ1-1|.|.
CASSRLQNTEAFF
TGTGCCAGCAGTCGCCTACAGAACACTGAAGCTTTCTTT
>TRBV2|TRBJ1-2|.|.
CASSEALTVGGYTF
TGTGCCAGCAGTGAAGCCTTGACAGTGGGGGGCTACACCTTC
>TRBV5-1|TRBJ1-6|.|.
CASRSQNGSPLHF
TGCGCCAGCAGATCTCAGAACGGTTCACCCCTCCACTTT
>TRBV2|TRBJ1-5|.|.
CASSESGFRQPQHF
TGTGCCAGCAGTGAGTCAGGTTTTCGTCAGCCCCAGCATTTT
>TRBV6-5|TRBJ2-2|.|.
CASSYGGGGNTGELFF
TGTGCCAGCAGTTACGGGGGAGGGGGAAACACCGGGGAGCTGTTTTTT
>TRBV7-9|TRBJ2-7|.|once
CASSLHQSSYEQYF
TGTGCCAGCAGCTTACACCAGAGCTCCTACGAGCAGTACTTC
>TRBV2|TRBJ2-7|TRBD2|.
CASTPLAGIKTYEQYF
TGTGCCAGCACTCCGCTAGCGGGGATCAAAACCTACGAGCAGTACTTC
>TRBV5-1|TRBJ1-5|.|.
CASSLEGRAQPQHF
TGCGCCAGCAGCTTGGAGGGGAGGGCACAGCCCCAGCATTTT
>TRBV6-5|TRBJ2-1|TRBD2|.
CASSYSSGRNEQFF
TGTGCCAGCAGTTACTCGTCCGGGAGGAATGAGCAGTTCTTC
>TRBV28|TRBJ1-1|.|.
CASSFGSKGGAFF
TGTGCCAGCAGTTTTGGTTCAAAGGGAGGAGCTTTCTTT
>TRBV6-1|TRBJ2-1|.|.
CASSDRGFSYNEQFF
TGTGCCAGCAGTGATCGGGGTTTCTCCTACAATGAGCAGTTCTTC
>TRBV7-6|TRBJ1-1|TRBD1|.
CASSSTQGEPGGEAFF
TGTGCCAGCAGCTCTACCCAGGGGGAACCTGGTGGTGAAGCTTTCTTT
>TRBV30|TRBJ2-3|TRBD2|.
CAWIRGGAGDTQYF
TGTGCCTGGATACGGGGGGGGGCCGGGGATACGCAGTATTTT
>TRBV2|TRBJ2-7|TRBD2|.
CASRRGGSSYEQYF
TGTGCCAGCAGGAGAGGCGGGAGCTCCTACGAGCAGTACTTC
>TRBV6-5|TRBJ2-2|TRBD2|.
CASSRTSSGELFF
TGTGCCAGCAGTAGGACTAGTTCCGGGGAGCTGTTTTTT
>TRBV7-2|TRBJ1-2|.|.
CASSSYYGYTF
TGTGCCAGCAGCTCTTACTATGGCTACACCTTC
>TRBV27|TRBJ2-5|.|.
CASSLGVGALGETQYF
TGTGCCAGCAGTTTAGGTGTCGGAGCCTTAGGAGAGACCCAGTACTTC
>TRBV6-5|TRBJ2-7|.|.
CASSGTIRDEQYF
TGTGCCAGCTCGGGAACTATCAGGGACGAGCAGTACTTC
>TRBV20-1|TRBJ1-2|.|.
CSARDGASTF
TGCAGTGCTAGAGATGGGGCTAGCACCTTC
>TRBV7-2|TRBJ2-6|.|.
CASSLDSFRGSGANVLTF
TGTGCCAGCAGCTTAGACTCCTTTAGGGGTTCTGGGGCCAACGTCCTGACTTTC
>TRBV4-3|TRBJ1-2|.|.
CASSQDREYGYTF
TGCGCCAGCAGCCAAGATCGTGAGTATGGCTACACCTTC
>TRBV12-5|TRBJ2-1|TRBD2|.
CASGLVRGGEQFF
TGTGCTAGTGGTTTGGTACGCGGGGGTGAGCAGTTCTTC
>TRBV20-1|TRBJ2-5|.|once
CSARFGETQYF
TGCAGTGCTAGGTTCGGCGAGACCCAGTACTTC
>TRBV7-9|TRBJ1-2|.|.
CASSLASAGFGYTF
TGTGCCAGCAGCTTAGCTTCGGCAGGGTTTGGCTACACCTTC
>TRBV11-1|TRBJ2-5|.|.
CASSRDIPWRETQYF
TGTGCCAGCAGCCGGGACATCCCCTGGAGGGAGACCCAGTACTTC
>TRBV27|TRBJ2-7|.|.
CASSLYVGADSYEQYF
TGTGCCAGCAGTTTGTACGTCGGGGCAGACTCCTACGAGCAGTACTTC
>TRBV2|TRBJ1-2|.|.
CASSPRDTGYGYTF
TGTGCCAGCAGTCCGAGGGACACCGGTTATGGCTACACCTTC
>TRBV27|TRBJ1-5|.|.
CASRDGNSNQPQHF
TGTGCCAGCCGGGACGGGAATAGCAATCAGCCCCAGCATTTT
>TRBV6-5|TRBJ2-3|TRBD2|once
CASSLLADTDTQYF
TGTGCCAGCAGTCTACTAGCGGACACAGATACGCAGTATTTT
>TRBV4-2|TRBJ2-1|.|.
CASSPAPGRRANEQFF
TGTGCCAGCAGCCCAGCCCCGGGGAGAAGAGCCAATGAGCAGTTCTTC
>TRBV4-3|TRBJ1-2|TRBD1|.
CASSHQTGQDGYTF
TGCGCCAGCAGCCACCAGACAGGGCAGGATGGCTACACCTTC